A single sample is the source of the 29 T cell receptor beta chains below, sequenced in a study of CD8+CD57+ T cells in acquired aplastic anemia. The template for TCR beta VDJ and CDR3 sequence profiling was genomic DNA. TCRdb re-called the reads with MiXCR, one entry per CDR3 protein. The table lists around 150,000 distinct CDR3 sequences, roughly 45% of them singletons. Sequencing was performed on sorted CD4+, CD8+, or CD8+CD57+ T cells (not recorded which) from PBMCs. Every receptor here comes from a human donor in good health.

The chain uses TRBV10-3 and TRBJ1-6; tentatively, D is TRBD1 (6 bases). There are 16 residues in the CDR3. Germline values: CDR1 ENHRY, CDR2 SYGVKD. V was shortened by 3 bases and J by 0 bases, with 9 bases between the two germline ends. The CDR3 sequence: CAISEQGDSYNSPLHF. The DNA of the CDR3 is TGTGCCATCAGTGAACAGGGTGACTCCTATAATTCACCCCTCCACTTT.

The V call is TRBV20-1, the J call TRBJ1-1, with D unresolved. V lost 0 bases, J lost 1 base, and 9 bases lay in between. This CDR3 is built from 14 residues. CDR1 and CDR2 from the germline V gene are DFQATT and SNEGSKA (reference sequence). The CDR3 loop reads CSARDFRTNTEAFF. The CDR3 DNA follows: TGCAGTGCTAGAGATTTCAGAACGAACACTGAAGCTTTCTTT.

This chain uses TRBV5-1 with TRBJ2-2; D is possibly TRBD1 (7 bases). This CDR3 is 15 amino acids long. Germline CDR1 reads SGHRS; CDR2 reads YFSETQ. The V end lost 4 bases, the J end lost 7 bases, and 17 bases lay between the germline ends. In DNA, the CDR3 is TGCGCCAGCAGCCTCTCCACAGGGGAGGTCGGGGAGCTGTTTTTT. As protein: CASSLSTGEVGELFF.

This chain connects TRBV20-1 to TRBJ2-5; D ambiguous. V was pared by 5 bases and J by 0 bases, with 4 bases between. In germline, CDR1 is DFQATT, CDR2 SNEGSKA (reference sequence). CDR3 length equals 11 residues. CDR3 sequence reads: CSAANQETQYF. As DNA, the CDR3 is TGCAGTGCTGCCAACCAAGAGACCCAGTACTTC.

This clonotype was detected many times. V usage is TRBV10-3 and J usage is TRBJ2-3, with D possibly TRBD1 on 5 matching bases. CDR3 length: 14 amino acids. The V end lost 6 bases, the J end lost 3 bases, and 13 bases lay between the germline ends. Germline V gene data show CDR1 as ENHRY and CDR2 as SYGVKD. DNA for the CDR3: TGTGCCATCAGAAAAGAATCAGGGACAGATACGCAGTATTTT. It is translated as CAIRKESGTDTQYF.

The V gene is TRBV5-1, the J gene TRBJ1-6, with D unclear. The length of the CDR3 is 14 residues. Trimming took 4 bases from V and 6 from J, leaving 11 bases between them. Germline assignment: CDR1 SGHRS and CDR2 YFSETQ. The CDR3, as DNA: TGCGCCAGCAGCCCCGGAAGTACTAATTCACCCCTCCACTTT. Encoded protein: CASSPGSTNSPLHF.

The chain uses TRBV5-8 and TRBJ2-5, with no clear D. Trimming took off 1 base at V and 3 bases at J, with 7 bases between the two ends. The CDR3 is 13 amino acids. The germline gives CDR1 SGHTS, CDR2 YDEGEE. The CDR3 loop is CASSLPAKETQYF. The CDR3 nucleotides read TGTGCCAGCAGCTTGCCAGCGAAAGAGACCCAGTACTTC. The full variable domain, its missing parts supplied by reference TRBV5-8 and TRBJ2-5, is EAGVTQSPTHLIKTRGQQATLRCSPISGHTSVYWYQQALGLGLQFLLWYDEGEERNRGNFPPRFSGRQFPNYSSELNVNALELEDSALYLCASSLPAKETQYFGPGTRLLVL.

The table lists this clonotype with a few counts. V and J are TRBV12-3 or TRBV12-4 and TRBJ1-1, with D unclear. The CDR3 is 14 amino acids. The V and J ends lost 6 bases and 10 bases respectively, with 21 bases between them. The CDR3: CASSPPGQNQGAFF. DNA of the CDR3: TGTGCCAGCAGCCCCCCTGGGCAAAACCAAGGAGCTTTCTTT.

This sequence joins TRBV5-6 and TRBJ1-6, with TRBD1 matching over 8 bases. Trimming at V came to 1 base and at J to 6 bases, leaving 0 bases not matched to a gene. This CDR3 region has 14 residues. Germline CDR1 and CDR2: SGHDT and YYEEEE. The CDR3 loop is CASSLTGGNSPLHF. The CDR3, as DNA: TGTGCCAGCAGCTTGACAGGGGGTAATTCACCCCTCCACTTT.

V usage is TRBV19 and J usage is TRBJ1-5; possible D gene TRBD1, 5 bases. V gave up 10 bases and J gave up 2 bases, with 9 bases separating them. Germline V lookup: CDR1 LNHDA, CDR2 SQIVND (reference sequence). The CDR3 contains 12 residues. The CDR3 sequence is CATQTGNQPQHF. The CDR3 region has the DNA TGTGCCACCCAGACAGGCAATCAGCCCCAGCATTTT.

The rearrangement links TRBV19 to TRBJ2-5; TRBD2 is a possible D gene (7 bases). The CDR3 runs to 15 residues. Germline V gives CDR1 LNHDA, CDR2 SQIVND (reference sequence). Trimming shortened V by 11 bases and J by 2 bases, and 21 bases separated the two germline ends. The DNA for the CDR3 is TGTGCCTCAGGGGAGGGCCAAGACAGACAAGAGACCCAGTACTTC. Translated, it gives CASGEGQDRQETQYF.

This chain uses TRBV5-4 with TRBJ2-1; D is possibly TRBD1 (5 bases). Trimming cost V 3 bases and J 6 bases, with 16 bases left between them. The V gene's germline CDR1 is SGHNT and CDR2 YYREEE (reference sequence). The CDR3 covers 15 residues. CDR3 amino acids: CASSSPRAGINEQFF. The CDR3 coding sequence is TGTGCCAGCAGCTCCCCCCGGGCAGGGATCAATGAGCAGTTCTTC. Complete variable domain (other parts from reference TRBV5-4 and TRBJ2-1): ETGVTQSPTHLIKTRGQQVTLRCSSQSGHNTVSWYQQALGQGPQFIFQYYREEENGRGNFPPRFSGLQFPNYSSELNVNALELDDSALYLCASSSPRAGINEQFFGPGTRLTVL.

This chain uses TRBV4-2 with TRBJ2-2; D is perhaps TRBD2 (5 bases). Germline V gene lookup returns CDR1 LGHNA and CDR2 YNFKEQ. V lost 0 bases, J lost 7 bases, and 9 bases lay in between. The CDR3 consists of 14 residues. The DNA for the CDR3 is TGTGCCAGCAGCCAAGATTACAGCGGCGGGGAGCTGTTTTTT. Protein product: CASSQDYSGGELFF.

This clonotype was seen repeatedly, ten times or more. This rearrangement joins TRBV9 to TRBJ1-1, with 7 bases aligning to TRBD1. The V and J ends lost 3 bases and 6 bases, in that order; junction bases with no gene match: 11. CDR1 and CDR2 from the germline V gene are SGDLS and YYNGEE. This CDR3 contains 15 residues. As DNA, the CDR3 is TGTGCCAGCAGCGCGCAACAACAGGGGAGGGCTGAAGCTTTCTTT. Translating gives CASSAQQQGRAEAFF.

In the case of this clonotype: One junction end does not reproduce the germline sequence, and a read error may be involved. This sequence joins TRBV19 and TRBJ2-7; D remains unclear. Germline V gene data show CDR1 as LNHDA and CDR2 as SQIVND (reference sequence). The CDR3 spans 13 residues. The CDR3 here is CASSMGKPYEQHF. The CDR3 DNA sequence: TGTGCCAGTAGTATGGGCAAGCCCTACGAGCAGCACTTC.

This clonotype was seen ten or more times. The chain carries TRBV6-4 and TRBJ2-7; TRBD2 matches at 8 bases. Unmatched junction bases numbered 7, after V lost 6 bases and J lost 0 bases. The CDR3 length is 15 residues. The germline gives CDR1 MRHNA, CDR2 SNTAGT. CDR3 bases: TGTGCCAGCAGCCCGGAAAGCGGGAGCTCCTACGAGCAGTACTTC. This codes for CASSPESGSSYEQYF.

There are many counts of this clonotype. The chain links TRBV6-5 to TRBJ1-6, with TRBD1 matching over 12 bases. CDR3 length equals 17 residues. Germline V lookup: CDR1 MNHEY, CDR2 SVGAGI. The V gene end was trimmed by 2 bases and the J gene end by 8 bases; junction bases not matched to a gene: 7. This chain's CDR3 is CASSYPPGQGAHSPLHF. CDR3 nucleotides: TGTGCCAGCAGTTACCCTCCGGGACAGGGGGCACATTCACCCCTCCACTTT.

This clonotype was recorded many times. CDR3 DNA: TGCAGTGCAGGGGGACAGGGAGGGTTAGAACTGTTTTTT. This gives the protein CSAGGQGGLELFF. The chain has TRBV20-1 and TRBJ1-4, with 9 bases matching TRBD1. Germline CDR1 is DFQATT and CDR2 is SNEGSKA (reference sequence). CDR3 length: 13 residues. J lost 12 bases, V lost 6 bases, and 11 bases had no gene match.

This clonotype was recorded at least ten times. V usage is TRBV5-1 and J usage is TRBJ2-1, with TRBD1 identical over 8 bases. The CDR3 runs to 15 residues. Germline lookup yields CDR1 SGHRS and CDR2 YFSETQ. V lost 0 bases, J lost 3 bases, and 2 bases stayed unmatched. The CDR3 DNA reads as TGCGCCAGCAGCTTGGTACAGGGGGGCTACAATGAGCAGTTCTTC. Translation: CASSLVQGGYNEQFF.

As regards this clonotype: This may be a read error: a much more frequent sequence differs by one nucleotide. J is TRBJ1-1 and V is TRBV29-1; D is uncertain. Germline CDR1 reads SQVTM; CDR2 reads ANQGSEA. The CDR3 has 13 residues. Between the trimmed V and J ends, which lost 4 bases and 4 bases, there was a span of 13 bases. CDR3 in amino acids: CSVAATVGTEAFF. In nucleotides, the CDR3 is TGCAGCGTTGCGGCCACGGTGGGCACTGAAGCTTTCTTT. The complete variable domain, with remaining parts taken from reference TRBV29-1 and TRBJ1-1, reads SAVISQKPSRDICQRGTSLTIQCQVDSQVTMMFWYRQQPGQSLTLIATANQGSEATYESGFVIDKFPISRPNLTFSTLTVSNMSPEDSSIYLCSVAATVGTEAFFGQGTRLTVV.

This clonotype was recorded at least ten times. The rearrangement uses TRBV19 and TRBJ1-1, with TRBD1 matching over 7 bases. The CDR3 extends over 13 amino acids. Per germline, CDR1 LNHDA and CDR2 SQIVND (reference sequence). With 7 bases clipped from V and 4 bases from J, the junction kept 6 bases outside the gene matches. The CDR3 is CASTRQGPTEAFF. DNA of the CDR3: TGTGCCAGTACTAGACAGGGACCCACTGAAGCTTTCTTT.

The chain has TRBV2 and TRBJ2-7; D is possibly TRBD2 (5 bases). Trimming removed 8 bases at V and 0 bases at J, with 20 bases between. Germline V gene sequence: CDR1 SNHLY, CDR2 FYNNEI. CDR3 length equals 16 residues. CDR3 in amino acids: CASRKGWRALSYEQYF. The CDR3, as DNA: TGTGCCAGCCGTAAAGGGTGGCGGGCCCTCTCCTACGAGCAGTACTTC.

Only a few counts were recorded for this clonotype. The chain is built from TRBV6-6 and TRBJ2-3; no firm D call. The CDR3 has 14 amino acids. Germline V lookup: CDR1 MNHNY, CDR2 SVGAGI (reference sequence). V was cut by 0 bases and J by 3 bases, with 7 bases left in between. CDR3 residues: CASSYSDPTDTQYF. The CDR3 bases are TGTGCCAGCAGTTACTCGGATCCTACAGATACGCAGTATTTT.

In its sample, this clonotype was seen many times. The chain couples TRBV12-3 or TRBV12-4 to TRBJ1-2; the match to TRBD1 covers 9 bases. The CDR3 loop spans 15 amino acids. The junction had 5 bases not matched to a gene; V was cut back by 6 bases and J by 0 bases. CDR3 coding DNA: TGTGCCAGCAGAGACAGGGGGTGGACTAACTATGGCTACACCTTC. Residues: CASRDRGWTNYGYTF.

As for this clonotype: This sequence may be a read error, since a much larger clone differs from it by one base. The chain combines TRBV20-1 with TRBJ2-7; no clear D. The V gene's germline CDR1 is DFQATT and CDR2 SNEGSKA (reference sequence). V dropped 1 base and J dropped 10 bases, with 17 bases sitting between them. The CDR3 has 13 residues. The chain's CDR3 is CSARGPRTIEQYF. CDR3 nucleotide sequence: TGCAGTGCTAGAGGACCCAGGACGATTGAACAGTACTTC.

This clonotype was observed many times. The chain is built from TRBV6-1 and TRBJ2-7, with D possibly TRBD2 on 5 matching bases. V lost 7 bases and J lost 0, with 10 bases in between. The germline V gene has CDR1 MNHNS and CDR2 SASEGT. This CDR3 spans 13 amino acids. The CDR3: CASNREYSYEQYF. In nucleotides, the CDR3 is TGTGCCAGCAATAGGGAGTACTCCTACGAGCAGTACTTC.

The chain is built from TRBV28 and TRBJ2-5; D is undetermined. CDR1 is MDHEN, CDR2 SYDVKM, per germline. This CDR3 is built from 13 residues. V dropped 3 bases and J dropped 1 base, with 6 bases sitting between them. CDR3 protein: CASSFTLQETQYF. CDR3 DNA: TGTGCCAGCAGTTTCACTCTCCAAGAGACCCAGTACTTC.

The CDR3 loop reads CSVEGPLSARPSYEQYF. The CDR3 DNA follows: TGCAGCGTTGAAGGTCCCCTGTCGGCACGGCCTTCCTACGAGCAGTACTTC. The V gene is TRBV29-1, the J gene TRBJ2-7; D remains unclear. Per germline, CDR1 SQVTM and CDR2 ANQGSEA. Deletions cut 1 base from V and 1 base from J, with 20 bases between. The CDR3 length is 17 residues.

This clonotype was recorded at least ten times. The V gene is TRBV5-6, the J gene TRBJ2-7, with 12 bases identical to TRBD1. V lost 4 bases, J lost 4 bases, and 6 bases stayed unmatched. The CDR3 spans 15 residues. Germline V lookup: CDR1 SGHDT, CDR2 YYEEEE. CDR3 nucleotide sequence: TGTGCCAGCAGCAGAGGGACAGGGGGCAGGTACGAGCAGTACTTC. Its protein is CASSRGTGGRYEQYF.